These 3 T cell receptor beta chains originate from one sample sequenced in a study of cytomegalovirus exposure and HLA in healthy donors. The study ran its PCR with 60 Vbeta and 13 Jbeta primers. Assay: immunoSEQ multiplex PCR; the TCRdb copy retains only in-frame clones and omits some. The sample yields 70,000 to 95,000 clones, roughly 80% seen once. The sequenced material came from PBMCs. The source is a man aged 40-49 years in good health and CMV-seronegative.

J is TRBJ2-1 and V is TRBV11-3, with TRBD1 as a possible D gene (6 bases). V was cut by 4 bases and J by 7 bases, with 14 bases left in between. The germline V gene has CDR1 SGHNT and CDR2 YENEEA. The CDR3 has 14 amino acids. CDR3 protein: CASSSGLTGNEQFF. CDR3 coding DNA: TGTGCCAGCAGCTCGGGGCTTACAGGGAATGAGCAGTTCTTC.

The chain combines TRBV18 with TRBJ2-7; TRBD1 is a possible D gene (5 bases). Trimming stripped 6 bases from V and 0 bases from J, with 15 bases between. Germline CDR1 is KGHSH and CDR2 is LQKENI. There are 15 residues in the CDR3. For the CDR3, the DNA is TGTGCCAGCTCTCGCCCAGGGTTCAGCTCCTACGAGCAGTACTTC. Translated, it gives CASSRPGFSSYEQYF. The full variable domain, completed using reference TRBV18 and TRBJ2-7, is NAGVMQNPRHLVRRRGQEARLRCSPMKGHSHVYWYRQLPEEGLKFMVYLQKENIIDESGMPKERFSAEFPKEGPSILRIQQVVRGDSAAYFCASSRPGFSSYEQYFGPGTRLTVT.

This clone showed up just once. This chain uses TRBV9 with TRBJ2-7; 7 positions match TRBD2. V lost 3 bases, J lost 2 bases, and 8 bases stayed unmatched. Germline CDR1 reads SGDLS; CDR2 reads YYNGEE. CDR3 length equals 15 residues. The CDR3 reads CASSASGIGTYEQYF. The CDR3 DNA sequence: TGTGCCAGCAGCGCAAGCGGGATAGGGACCTACGAGCAGTACTTC.